This TCR beta chain is drawn from a study of Graves' ophthalmopathy and Graves' hyperthyroidism. At the level of the study: Before any treatment was given, at initial diagnosis, peripheral blood was collected.

Trimming removed 0 bases from V and 3 bases from J, with 5 bases in between. Germline-derived CDR1 and CDR2 are LNHDA and SQIVND (reference sequence). The CDR3 sequence is 13 residues long. This clonotype occurred many times. Cases classed as stable hyperthyroidism had no ophthalmopathy within 18 months of follow-up. Reliance was placed on clinical symptoms, serum thyroxine, TRAb, thyroid ultrasound and orbital computed tomography for diagnosis. PBMCs originated in roughly 11 ml of fresh peripheral blood. RNA transcripts served as template for amplifying TCR beta CDR3 sequences. The workflow started with a first-round RT-PCR run with HTBI primers and then moved on to a second-round multiplex PCR. TCRdb re-called the multiplex PCR reads with MiXCR, one entry per CDR3 protein. This sample carries some 410,000 distinct CDR3 sequences, 20% to 25% of them seen once, and the ten largest clones take roughly 3%.

This sequence was found in a woman in her late teens or twenties with stable Graves' hyperthyroidism. Sequenced input: peripheral blood. V and J are TRBV19 and TRBJ2-5; D call uncertain. CDR3 bases: TGTGCCAGTAGTATAGATTCAAAAGAGACCCAGTACTTC. This translates into CASSIDSKETQYF.